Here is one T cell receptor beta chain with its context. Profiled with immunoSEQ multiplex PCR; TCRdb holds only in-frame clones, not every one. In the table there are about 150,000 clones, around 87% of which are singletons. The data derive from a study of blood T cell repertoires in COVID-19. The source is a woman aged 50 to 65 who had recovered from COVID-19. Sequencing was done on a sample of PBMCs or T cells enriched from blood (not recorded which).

CDR3 bases: TGTGCCAGCAGCCCAAGACGGACAGGGCGCAATGGCTACACCTTC. Translation gives CASSPRRTGRNGYTF. V usage is TRBV7-2 and J usage is TRBJ1-2; 8 bases are shared with TRBD1. CDR1 is SGHTA, CDR2 FQGNSA, per germline. The CDR3 length is 15 residues. The trim removed 5 bases at V and 6 bases at J, leaving 11 bases unmatched.